This TCR beta chain appears in the sequencing data of a study of blood T cell repertoires in COVID-19. Study information: The samples span acute and convalescent COVID-19 from the United States, Italy and Spain. T cells, B-cell-depleted T cells, or PBMCs supplied cDNA or gDNA.

From germline, CDR1 is PRHDT and CDR2 FYEKMQ (reference sequence). V lost 4 bases, J lost 3 bases, and 2 bases stayed unmatched. The CDR3 totals 14 residues. The authors' processing: Reference gene primer amplification gave nucleated cell count estimates. Assay used: immunoSEQ multiplex PCR; TCRdb lists only in-frame clones, some missing. V and J calls and clone size follow that table, whereas D and trimming were derived from the DNA. The sample has 60,000 to 90,000 clones, 75% to 95% seen once. This clone has only one observation. This chain connects TRBV13 to TRBJ2-5; 10 bases are a match to TRBD2. This TCR derives from a woman at least 80 years old with acute or convalescent COVID-19. Specimen: peripheral blood. For the CDR3, the DNA is TGTGCCAGCAGCTATACTAGCGGGAAAGAGACCCAGTACTTC. Its protein product is CASSYTSGKETQYF.